These T cell receptor beta chains were read from a single sample in a study of T cell repertoires in cytomegalovirus infection. TCRdb reprocessed the reads with MiXCR, giving one entry per CDR3 protein. The data hold a few hundred thousand distinct CDR3 sequences, with roughly 43% observed a single time. Their recognized antigens are unknown. The starting material was cultured PBMCs, obtained from culture after CMV antigen stimulation. The receptors were gathered from a human donor in good health (CMV status not recorded). Some clones in this sample may be carry-over from other donors' samples. Each CDR3 is given with its conserved first and last residue. The D gene is left open where the match is weak. Where a row states a size, it is once, few, many or the class of an expanded clone; other rows omit it.

>TRBJ2-7|.|.|TRBV7-2
TGTGCCAGCAGCTTAGGAGGGCGGTTCCCCTACGAGCAGTACTTC
CASSLGGRFPYEQYF
>TRBJ1-1|.|.|TRBV7-2
TGTGCCAGCAGCCCCCTCTTGTCTGTAATAGAAGCTTTCTTT
CASSPLLSVIEAFF
>TRBJ2-5|.|.|TRBV9
TGTGCCAGCAGCTCCGGGACTCCCAGGGGAGAGACCCAGTACTTC
CASSSGTPRGETQYF
>TRBJ1-5|TRBD1|few|TRBV19
TGTGCCAGTAGTATTGGGTTCAGGGGGCGGCAGCCCCAGCATTTT
CASSIGFRGRQPQHF
>TRBJ1-5|TRBD1|.|TRBV7-9
TGTGCCAGCAGCTTCGACAGGGTAGATCAGCCCCAGCATTTT
CASSFDRVDQPQHF
>TRBJ2-1|.|.|TRBV20-1
TGCAGTGTCTCCTCCGGGGGCTCCTACAATGAGCAGTTCTTC
CSVSSGGSYNEQFF
>TRBJ1-5|TRBD1|.|TRBV7-6
TGTGCCAGCAGTTCCACCGGGACAGCCAATCAGCCCCAGCATTTT
CASSSTGTANQPQHF
>TRBJ2-2|.|.|TRBV28
TGTGCCAGCAGTGAACGGTCCGGGGAGCTGTTTTTT
CASSERSGELFF
>TRBJ1-2|TRBD1|few|TRBV6-6
TGTGCCAGCAGGGGACAGGGGGAACGAGGCTATGGCTACACCTTC
CASRGQGERGYGYTF
>TRBJ1-4|TRBD1|few|TRBV4-1
TGCGCCAGCAGCCCCGGACAGGGGGCGGATGAAAAACTGTTTTTT
CASSPGQGADEKLFF
>TRBJ2-3|.|few|TRBV2
TGTGCCAGCATAAAGGTTTCGGACACAGATACGCAGTATTTT
CASIKVSDTDTQYF
>TRBJ2-1|TRBD2|.|TRBV5-4
TGTGCCAGCAGCTTTGACTCGGGAGGCCTTGAGCAGTTCTTC
CASSFDSGGLEQFF
>TRBJ1-2|TRBD1|.|TRBV10-3
TGTGCCATCAGTGAGTCAGGGGACAGGGCTCATGGCTACACCTTC
CAISESGDRAHGYTF
>TRBJ2-3|.|.|TRBV5-4
TGTGCCAGCACCGATCGTAAAGCAGGAGACACAGATACGCAGTATTTT
CASTDRKAGDTDTQYF
>TRBJ1-1|.|.|TRBV11-2
TGTGCCAGCAGACGAATACAGGGGAACACTGAAGCTTTCTTT
CASRRIQGNTEAFF
>TRBJ2-1|.|.|TRBV7-6
TGTGCCAGCAGCCCCTCCGACTGGCCCACAGGTGATAATGAGCAGTTCTTC
CASSPSDWPTGDNEQFF
>TRBJ2-1|.|.|TRBV13
TGTGCCAGCAGCTTAGGCCCGGGACAACCGTACAATGAGCAGTTCTTC
CASSLGPGQPYNEQFF
>TRBJ1-6|TRBD1|few|TRBV6-5
TGTGCCAGCAGTTACTCGAGATACAGGGGGCGATCACCCCTCCACTTT
CASSYSRYRGRSPLHF
>TRBJ2-3|TRBD2|.|TRBV28
TGTGCCAGCAGTTCAGCCGGGACTAGCGACACAGATACGCAGTATTTT
CASSSAGTSDTDTQYF
>TRBJ2-5|TRBD1|.|TRBV12-3/TRBV12-4
TGTGCCAGCAGCGGGACAGCCCAGGGGACCCAGTACTTC
CASSGTAQGTQYF
>TRBJ2-5|TRBD2|.|TRBV20-1
TGCAGTGCTCAAAACGCGGGGGTCCAAGAGACCCAGTACTTC
CSAQNAGVQETQYF
>TRBJ1-1|.|few|TRBV4-3
TGCGCCAGCAGCCAAGATTTCGGGGGCCCTGAAGCTTTCTTT
CASSQDFGGPEAFF
>TRBJ1-6|.|few|TRBV7-2
TGTGCCAGCAGCGCATACGCCGCCGTAAATTCACCCCTCCACTTT
CASSAYAAVNSPLHF
>TRBJ2-5|.|.|TRBV12-5
TGTGCTAGTGGTTTGACGACCCAGGGGACCCAGTACTTC
CASGLTTQGTQYF
>TRBJ2-3|TRBD2|.|TRBV7-2
TGTGCCAGCAGCTTAGCCCCACTCCTAGCGGGGGGGCCAGATACGCAGTATTTT
CASSLAPLLAGGPDTQYF
>TRBJ2-5|.|.|TRBV7-6
TGTGCCAGCAGCTTAGGAGGGGCCAGGCAGTTCGTCCAGTACTTC
CASSLGGARQFVQYF
>TRBJ2-5|TRBD2|few|TRBV20-1
TGCAGTGCTAGAGATCCCTGGGGCGGGGGGACCCAGTACTTC
CSARDPWGGGTQYF
>TRBJ2-1|.|few|TRBV6-2/TRBV6-3
TGTGCCAGCAGTTACCTCGCGGTCGGTGAGTCGTGGTACAATGAGCAGTTCTTC
CASSYLAVGESWYNEQFF
>TRBJ2-5|.|.|TRBV12-3/TRBV12-4
TGTGCCAGCACCCTAGGGGCGGGCCCAGAGACCCAGTACTTC
CASTLGAGPETQYF
>TRBJ2-3|.|.|TRBV11-2
TGTGCCAGCAGCTTGGACCAGAGCCTCACGCAGTATTTT
CASSLDQSLTQYF
>TRBJ1-4|.|few|TRBV7-6
TGTGCCAGCAGCTTAGAGAGGGGGGGAAAACTGTTTTTT
CASSLERGGKLFF
>TRBJ1-1|TRBD1|few|TRBV25-1
TGTGCCAGCACGAAGACAGGGCTCACTGAAGCTTTCTTT
CASTKTGLTEAFF
>TRBJ2-7|TRBD1|.|TRBV10-1
TGCGCCAGCAGTAACACCCCCGGGACAGGGAAAGGTTCCTACGAGCAGTACTTC
CASSNTPGTGKGSYEQYF
>TRBJ2-3|TRBD2|few|TRBV5-5
TGTGCCAGCAGCTCCTTCCCCCCAACTAGCGGGAGGGCCACAGATACGCAGTATTTT
CASSSFPPTSGRATDTQYF
>TRBJ1-2|TRBD1|.|TRBV6-8
TGTGCCAGCAGGGTTCAGGGGGCGCCAGTGGATGGCTACACCTTC
CASRVQGAPVDGYTF
>TRBJ2-5|.|.|TRBV10-3
TGTGCCATCGGGCGTCAGGGACAAGAGACCCAGTACTTC
CAIGRQGQETQYF
>TRBJ1-6|.|.|TRBV6-6
TGTGCCAGCAGTGATCTACAACTAATCTATAATTCACCCCTCCACTTT
CASSDLQLIYNSPLHF
>TRBJ2-1|TRBD1|few|TRBV7-6
TGTGCCAGCAGTTCCCCACAGGGGGAGTCCTACAATGAGCAGTTCTTC
CASSSPQGESYNEQFF
>TRBJ1-5|TRBD1|few|TRBV7-2
TGTGCCAGCAGCTTATCTTCAGGGGGCGGAAATCAGCCCCAGCATTTT
CASSLSSGGGNQPQHF
>TRBJ2-1|.|.|TRBV7-6
TGTGCCAGCAGCCTGGTCGGCCCAGAGCAGTTCTTC
CASSLVGPEQFF
>TRBJ2-3|TRBD1|.|TRBV20-1
TGCAGTGCTGGGCCCACAGGGGGTGGTGGCACAGATACGCAGTATTTT
CSAGPTGGGGTDTQYF
>TRBJ1-5|.|.|TRBV7-4
TGTGCCAGCAGCCTCGGGGTATGGGGAGATAGCAATCAGCCCCAGCATTTT
CASSLGVWGDSNQPQHF
>TRBJ2-5|TRBD2|.|TRBV11-2
TGTGCCAGCAGCCCTCAGACATCGGGACTAGCGGGAGGGCAACACTTC
CASSPQTSGLAGGQHF
>TRBJ2-7|TRBD1|few|TRBV7-6
TGTGCCAGCAGCTTAGCGGTCGGACAGGACTACGAGCAGTACTTC
CASSLAVGQDYEQYF
>TRBJ1-2|.|once|TRBV14
TGTGCCAGCAGCCCGCGGGAGGGCCACCTCTATGGCTACACCTTC
CASSPREGHLYGYTF
>TRBJ2-1|.|few|TRBV7-2
TGTGCCAGCAGCCTCCGGCGGGTTTACAATGAGCAGTTCTTC
CASSLRRVYNEQFF
>TRBJ1-1|.|.|TRBV7-2
TGTGCCAGCAGCCTGCTGGGGACGACCACTGAAGCTTTCTTT
CASSLLGTTTEAFF
>TRBJ2-5|.|.|TRBV6-2/TRBV6-3
TGTGCCAGCAGTGACTATAGCGGAAATGGGGAGACCCAGTACTTC
CASSDYSGNGETQYF
>TRBJ2-1|.|few|TRBV7-6
TGTGCCAGCAGCCCCCTGGGGGGCAGGGGTGAGCAGTTCTTC
CASSPLGGRGEQFF
>TRBJ1-5|TRBD1|.|TRBV5-4
TGTGCCAGCAGCTTGTGGGGACAGGCCTTTTCCCAGCATTTT
CASSLWGQAFSQHF
>TRBJ1-5|TRBD1|few|TRBV6-1
TGTGCCAGCACCGAGGGACAGTTTAATCAGCCCCAGCATTTT
CASTEGQFNQPQHF
>TRBJ2-7|.|.|TRBV6-6
TGTGCCAGCCTAGCCTACGAGCAGTACTTC
CASLAYEQYF
>TRBJ2-3|TRBD2|.|TRBV6-1
TGTGCCAGCAGCCCGGATAGCGGGAGGGCAGATACGCAGTATTTT
CASSPDSGRADTQYF
>TRBJ2-6|.|.|TRBV11-2
TGTGCCAGCAGCTCCCCCCAGGGGGCCAACGTCCTGACTTTC
CASSSPQGANVLTF
>TRBJ1-3|TRBD1|.|TRBV6-5
TGTGCCAGCTGGGACAGGGGGCGTAACACCATATATTTT
CASWDRGRNTIYF
>TRBJ2-3|.|.|TRBV2
TGTGCCAGCAAAGGGGGACTTAGCACAGATACGCAGTATTTT
CASKGGLSTDTQYF
>TRBJ2-5|TRBD1|few|TRBV5-4
TGTGCCAGCAGCTCCCAGGGGGTTAAAGGGACCCAGTACTTC
CASSSQGVKGTQYF
>TRBJ2-5|.|few|TRBV11-2
TGTGCCAGCAGCTCCAGGGGCCTTCCAGAAGAGACCCAGTACTTC
CASSSRGLPEETQYF
>TRBJ2-5|.|.|TRBV7-2
TGTGCCAGCAGCTTAGTAGCCAACGAAGAGACCCAGTACTTC
CASSLVANEETQYF